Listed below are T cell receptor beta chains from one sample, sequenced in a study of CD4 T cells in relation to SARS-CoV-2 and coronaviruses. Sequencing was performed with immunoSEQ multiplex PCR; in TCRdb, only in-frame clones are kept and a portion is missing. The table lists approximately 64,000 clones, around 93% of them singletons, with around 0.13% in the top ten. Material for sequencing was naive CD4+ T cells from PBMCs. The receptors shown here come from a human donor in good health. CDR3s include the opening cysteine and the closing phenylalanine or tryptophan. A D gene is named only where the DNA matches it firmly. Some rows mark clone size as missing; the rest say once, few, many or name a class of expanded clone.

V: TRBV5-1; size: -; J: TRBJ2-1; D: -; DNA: TGCGCCAGCAGCTTGGTCGGGGGAGGGGGTCAAAATGAGCAGTTCTTC; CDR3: CASSLVGGGGQNEQFF
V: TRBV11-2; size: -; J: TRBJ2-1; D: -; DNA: TGTGCCAGCAGCATACTTCTAGGCGCGGGCCCGAGCTCCTACAATGAGCAGTTCTTC; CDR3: CASSILLGAGPSSYNEQFF
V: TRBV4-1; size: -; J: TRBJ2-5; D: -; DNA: TGCGCCAGCAGCCCAAGATTAGGTGATCTTCAAGAGACCCAGTACTTC; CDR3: CASSPRLGDLQETQYF
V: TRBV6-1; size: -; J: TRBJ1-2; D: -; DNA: TGTGCCAGCAGTGAATACCAGACCCTCAACTATGGCTACACCTTC; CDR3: CASSEYQTLNYGYTF
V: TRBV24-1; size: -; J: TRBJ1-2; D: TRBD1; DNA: TGTGCCACCAGTGATTTACCAGGGGGCTCTGGCTACACCTTC; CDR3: CATSDLPGGSGYTF
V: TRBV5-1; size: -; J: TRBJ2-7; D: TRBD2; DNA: TGCGCCAGCAGCTTGGCCGGGACTAGCGGCGAGCAGTACTTC; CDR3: CASSLAGTSGEQYF
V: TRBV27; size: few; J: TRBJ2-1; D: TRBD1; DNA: TGTGCCAGCTCTCGTGAGGGGGCGTATGATGAGCAGTTCTTC; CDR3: CASSREGAYDEQFF
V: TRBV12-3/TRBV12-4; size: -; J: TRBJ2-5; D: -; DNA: TGTGCCAGCAGTTTTGGAGAGACCCAGTACTTC; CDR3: CASSFGETQYF
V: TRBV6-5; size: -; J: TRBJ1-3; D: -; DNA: TGTGCCAGCCCCGGGACTCGGGGAGGGGGAAACACCATATATTTT; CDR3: CASPGTRGGGNTIYF
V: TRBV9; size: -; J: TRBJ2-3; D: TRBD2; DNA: TGTGCCAGCAGCGTAGGAGGGAGGGCCCCGGATACGCAGTATTTT; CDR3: CASSVGGRAPDTQYF
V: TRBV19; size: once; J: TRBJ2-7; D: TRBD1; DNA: TGTGCCAGTAGTCCCTTAGGACAGGGGGCATTCTACGAGCAGTACTTC; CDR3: CASSPLGQGAFYEQYF
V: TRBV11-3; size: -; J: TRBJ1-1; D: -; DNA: TGTGCCAGCAGCTTAGGCGGGGGGGTCGGCTCTGAAGCTTTCTTT; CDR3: CASSLGGGVGSEAFF
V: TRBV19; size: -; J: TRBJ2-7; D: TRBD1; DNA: TGTGCCAGTAGTATTAGGATGAGGGCGGACAGGACCGAGCAGTACTTC; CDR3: CASSIRMRADRTEQYF
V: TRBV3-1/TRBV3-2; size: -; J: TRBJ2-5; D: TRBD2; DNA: TGTGCCAGCAGCCAAGAGCCTAGCGGTTATGAGACCCAGTACTTC; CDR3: CASSQEPSGYETQYF
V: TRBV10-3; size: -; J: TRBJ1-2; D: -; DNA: TGTGCCATCAGCGGAGAATGGGGGAGACGAGGCTACACCTTC; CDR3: CAISGEWGRRGYTF
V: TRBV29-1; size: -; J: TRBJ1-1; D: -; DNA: TGCAGCGTACAGGTTATGAACACTGAAGCTTTCTTT; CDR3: CSVQVMNTEAFF
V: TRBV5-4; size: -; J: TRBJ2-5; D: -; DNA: TGTGCCAGCAGCTTGGTAGGGGTGGAGACCCAGTACTTC; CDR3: CASSLVGVETQYF
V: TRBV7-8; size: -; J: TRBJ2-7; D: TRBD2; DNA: TGTGCCAGCAGCATCCAGCCGGGACTAGCGGGAGTGAGGGTCTACGAGCAGTACTTC; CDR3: CASSIQPGLAGVRVYEQYF
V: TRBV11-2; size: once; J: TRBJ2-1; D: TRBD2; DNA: TGTGCCAGCAGCTCGCTAAAGCGGGAGAAATACAATGAGCAGTTCTTC; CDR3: CASSSLKREKYNEQFF
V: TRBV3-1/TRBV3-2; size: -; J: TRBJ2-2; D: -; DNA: TGTGCCAGCAGCCAAGTCAGTAGGCAGGCCACCGGGGAGCTGTTTTTT; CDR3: CASSQVSRQATGELFF
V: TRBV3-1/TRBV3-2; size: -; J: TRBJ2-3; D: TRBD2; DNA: TGTGCCAGCAGCCGACTAGCGGGAGGGCCAGGAGATACGCAGTATTTT; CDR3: CASSRLAGGPGDTQYF
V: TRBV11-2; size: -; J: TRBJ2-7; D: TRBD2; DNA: TGTGCCAGCAGCTTAGCACTAGCGAGGTCCTCCGAGCAGTACTTC; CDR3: CASSLALARSSEQYF
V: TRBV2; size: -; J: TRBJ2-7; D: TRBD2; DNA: TGTGCCAGTCGGTCCCCTAGCGGGACCGGCTACGAGCAGTACTTC; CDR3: CASRSPSGTGYEQYF
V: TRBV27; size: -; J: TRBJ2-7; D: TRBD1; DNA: TGTGCCAGCAGTGAGACGGACAGGGGGCTAACAGGGGAGCAGTACTTC; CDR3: CASSETDRGLTGEQYF
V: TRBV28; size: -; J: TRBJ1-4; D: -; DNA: TGTGCCACCTCAAGCGCCCGGGGCAGGTTCAGGGAAAAACTGTTTTTT; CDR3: CATSSARGRFREKLFF
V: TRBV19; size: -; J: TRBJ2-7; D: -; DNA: TGTGCCAGTAGTATCGGAGCAGGGGTTGTCCCCGAGCAGTACTTC; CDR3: CASSIGAGVVPEQYF
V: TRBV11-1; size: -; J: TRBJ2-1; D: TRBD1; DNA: TGTGCCAGCAGCGCAGGACGACAGGGGGCCTACAATGAGCAGTTCTTC; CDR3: CASSAGRQGAYNEQFF
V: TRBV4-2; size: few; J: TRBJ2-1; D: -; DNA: TGTGCCAGCAGCCTGGGGGAGTCCCACAATGAGCAGTTCTTC; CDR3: CASSLGESHNEQFF
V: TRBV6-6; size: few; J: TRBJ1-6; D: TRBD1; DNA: TGTGCCAGCACGGACAGGAATTGGAATTCACCCCTCCACTTT; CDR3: CASTDRNWNSPLHF
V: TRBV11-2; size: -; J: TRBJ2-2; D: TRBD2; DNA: TGTGCCAGCAGCGCTAGCGGGAGCAGCGGGGAGCTGTTTTTT; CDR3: CASSASGSSGELFF
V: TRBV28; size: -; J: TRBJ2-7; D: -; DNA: TGTGCCAGCAGTTTGTTGGCAGGCGGCGAGCAGTACTTC; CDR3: CASSLLAGGEQYF
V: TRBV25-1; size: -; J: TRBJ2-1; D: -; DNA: TGTGCCAGCAGCCTCGACCTAAACAATGAGCAGTTCTTC; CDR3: CASSLDLNNEQFF
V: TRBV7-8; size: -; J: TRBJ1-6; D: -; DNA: TGTGCCAGCAGCTTGGGTGGGGAGATGTCACCCCTCCACTTT; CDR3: CASSLGGEMSPLHF
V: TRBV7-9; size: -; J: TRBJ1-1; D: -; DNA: TGTGCCAGCAGCTCAAAGACGGGGTTTGACACTGAAGCTTTCTTT; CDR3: CASSSKTGFDTEAFF
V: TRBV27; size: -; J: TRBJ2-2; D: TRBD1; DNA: TGTGCCAGCAGTTTCCCCGGGACAGGGTACCCGAACACCGGGGAGCTGTTTTTT; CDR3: CASSFPGTGYPNTGELFF
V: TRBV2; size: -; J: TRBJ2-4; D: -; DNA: TGTGCCAGCAGTGAACCTGTACTAGCCAAAAACATTCAGTACTTC; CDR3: CASSEPVLAKNIQYF
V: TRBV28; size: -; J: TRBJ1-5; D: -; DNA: TGTGCCAGCAGCCGGCGGGATTATAGCAATCAGCCCCAGCATTTT; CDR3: CASSRRDYSNQPQHF
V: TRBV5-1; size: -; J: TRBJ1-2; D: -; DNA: TGCGCCAGCAGCCGGAGGGGGGAGAACTATGGCTACACCTTC; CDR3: CASSRRGENYGYTF
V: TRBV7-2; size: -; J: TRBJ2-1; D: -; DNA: TGTGCCAGCAGCTTGTCAGGGGGGGACAGAGCCTACAATGAGCAGTTCTTC; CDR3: CASSLSGGDRAYNEQFF
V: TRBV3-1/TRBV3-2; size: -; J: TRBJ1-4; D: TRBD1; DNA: TGTGCCAGCAGCCAAACGGGACAGGGGGAAAAACTGTTTTTT; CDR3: CASSQTGQGEKLFF